A selection of T cell receptor beta chains follows, all from one sample in a study of cytomegalovirus exposure and HLA in healthy donors. Produced via immunoSEQ multiplex PCR; TCRdb's table is partial and in-frame only. The sample consists of under 100,000 clones, about 79% of them appearing once. The sequenced material came from PBMCs. The receptors come from a man aged 18 to 30 in good health and CMV-seropositive. The CDR3 runs from the conserved cysteine through the conserved F or W. The D gene is left open where the match is weak. A clone size is listed for some rows: how often the clone was seen (once, few, many), or a class if it is expanded.

V gene,D gene,J gene,clone size,CDR3 length,CDR3 protein,CDR3 DNA
TRBV6-5,-,TRBJ1-5,-,16,CASSSLGRGRNQPQHF,TGTGCCAGCAGTTCCCTGGGCCGGGGGAGGAATCAGCCCCAGCATTTT
TRBV5-1,-,TRBJ2-7,few,15,CASSLGGVDTYEQYF,TGCGCCAGCAGCTTGGGTGGTGTCGACACCTACGAGCAGTACTTC
TRBV28,-,TRBJ2-1,-,12,CASRLSADEQFF,TGTGCCAGCAGACTCTCGGCGGATGAGCAGTTCTTC
TRBV10-3,-,TRBJ2-1,few,11,CAIRGNNEQFF,TGTGCCATCCGAGGGAACAATGAGCAGTTCTTC
TRBV10-3,TRBD2,TRBJ2-3,-,15,CAISEASGRTDTQYF,TGTGCCATCAGTGAGGCTAGCGGGAGAACAGATACGCAGTATTTT
TRBV4-1,TRBD2,TRBJ2-1,-,14,CASSRSTSRNEQFF,TGCGCCAGCAGCCGCTCGACTAGCCGCAATGAGCAGTTCTTC
TRBV18,-,TRBJ2-7,-,14,CASSPTFADYEQYF,TGTGCCAGCTCACCAACGTTCGCGGACTACGAGCAGTACTTC
TRBV29-1,TRBD1,TRBJ2-5,once,15,CSVDRNTGVQETQYF,TGCAGCGTTGATCGCAACACAGGGGTCCAAGAGACCCAGTACTTC
TRBV5-4,-,TRBJ2-7,-,17,CASSLRGSQQGNYEQYF,TGTGCCAGCAGCTTGAGGGGTTCTCAACAGGGCAACTACGAGCAGTACTTC
TRBV7-6,TRBD2,TRBJ2-1,-,15,CASSLGLAVNNEQFF,TGTGCCAGCAGCTTAGGGCTAGCGGTAAACAATGAGCAGTTCTTC
TRBV27,-,TRBJ2-3,-,13,CASSSYSTDTQYF,TGTGCCAGCAGTTCCTACAGCACAGATACGCAGTATTTT
TRBV4-1,-,TRBJ1-2,-,14,CASSQEWPSMGYTF,TGCGCCAGCAGCCAAGAATGGCCCAGTATGGGCTACACCTTC
TRBV27,-,TRBJ2-7,-,13,CASSFQQGYEQYF,TGTGCCAGCAGTTTCCAGCAGGGCTACGAGCAGTACTTC
TRBV9,TRBD1,TRBJ1-5,-,14,CASSEHRGDQPQHF,TGTGCCAGCAGCGAACACAGGGGAGATCAGCCCCAGCATTTT
TRBV6-5,-,TRBJ2-7,few,16,CASSYPTERVPYEQYF,TGTGCCAGCAGTTACCCGACGGAGCGGGTACCCTACGAGCAGTACTTC
TRBV7-6,-,TRBJ2-4,-,18,CASSLDYRGGIAKNIQYF,TGTGCCAGCAGCTTAGACTACAGGGGGGGGATAGCCAAAAACATTCAGTACTTC
TRBV7-7,TRBD2,TRBJ2-2,few,17,CASSQVAAGGPGGELFF,TGTGCTAGCAGCCAAGTGGCTGCGGGAGGGCCCGGCGGGGAGCTGTTTTTT
TRBV7-9,-,TRBJ1-4,-,15,CASRQQGGTNEKLFF,TGTGCCAGCAGGCAACAGGGCGGAACTAATGAAAAACTGTTTTTT
TRBV6-6,-,TRBJ1-5,-,14,CATLREQRNQPQHF,TGTGCCACCCTACGGGAACAGCGCAATCAGCCCCAGCATTTT
TRBV28,-,TRBJ1-2,-,14,CASMSAAGPYGYTF,TGTGCCAGCATGTCGGCGGCGGGTCCTTATGGCTACACCTTC
TRBV5-6,-,TRBJ1-2,few,16,CASSLDVRVPINGYTF,TGTGCCAGCAGCTTGGACGTCAGGGTTCCGATTAATGGCTACACCTTC
TRBV6-1,-,TRBJ2-7,-,16,CASSEADAGPIYEQYF,TGTGCCAGCAGTGAAGCCGATGCGGGACCTATCTACGAGCAGTACTTC
TRBV2,-,TRBJ1-2,-,12,CASSRSGVGYTF,TGTGCCAGCAGCCGGTCGGGGGTTGGCTACACCTTC
TRBV29-1,TRBD2,TRBJ2-6,-,15,CSVEGEGSGANVLTF,TGCAGCGTTGAGGGGGAGGGCTCTGGGGCCAACGTCCTGACTTTC
TRBV5-1,-,TRBJ2-7,-,12,CASRYPNGGEYF,TGCGCCAGCAGATACCCGAACGGGGGAGAGTACTTC
TRBV6-6,TRBD1,TRBJ1-1,few,14,CASRSTGPGGEAFF,TGTGCCAGCAGGTCAACCGGGCCAGGGGGTGAAGCTTTCTTT
TRBV29-1,-,TRBJ1-2,-,11,CSVLGDTGYTF,TGCAGCGTTCTCGGGGACACTGGCTACACCTTC
TRBV4-1,-,TRBJ2-4,-,15,CASSQDPLAKNIQYF,TGCGCCAGCAGCCAAGATCCGTTAGCCAAAAACATTCAGTACTTC
TRBV4-1,-,TRBJ1-5,few,17,CASSQVPARGHYQPQHF,TGCGCCAGCAGCCAAGTCCCGGCCAGGGGACATTATCAGCCCCAGCATTTT
TRBV30,TRBD2,TRBJ2-1,once,15,CACYRGLVGYNEQFF,TGTGCCTGTTACCGGGGACTAGTAGGGTACAATGAGCAGTTCTTC
TRBV19,TRBD1,TRBJ1-2,-,13,CASKEQGGHGYTF,TGTGCCAGTAAAGAACAGGGGGGACATGGCTACACCTTC
TRBV6-5,TRBD2,TRBJ2-3,-,15,CASRPLAESTDTQYF,TGTGCCAGCAGGCCACTAGCGGAAAGCACAGATACGCAGTATTTT
TRBV6-5,-,TRBJ2-1,few,12,CASSPGLVEQFF,TGTGCCAGCAGTCCTGGACTGGTGGAGCAGTTCTTC
TRBV28,-,TRBJ2-2,-,11,CASSLLGELFF,TGTGCCAGCAGTTTACTCGGGGAGCTGTTTTTT
TRBV6-1,-,TRBJ1-5,-,13,CASREYSNQPQHF,TGTGCCAGCCGCGAGTATAGCAATCAGCCCCAGCATTTT
TRBV28,-,TRBJ1-5,few,12,CASSFRVQPQHF,TGTGCCAGCTCCTTCAGGGTTCAGCCCCAGCATTTT
TRBV29-1,TRBD1,TRBJ1-1,once,15,CSGGTGARLGTEAFF,TGCAGCGGTGGGACAGGGGCGAGGTTGGGCACTGAAGCTTTCTTT
TRBV25-1,-,TRBJ1-4,-,10,CASRLEKLFF,TGTGCCAGCAGATTAGAAAAACTGTTTTTT
TRBV7-9,TRBD1,TRBJ1-2,-,15,CASSLGRGQAGGYTF,TGTGCCAGCAGCTTAGGCCGGGGACAGGCGGGAGGCTACACCTTC
TRBV15,-,TRBJ2-1,-,14,CATSGRSGLREQFF,TGTGCCACCAGCGGAAGATCAGGGCTTCGAGAGCAGTTCTTC
TRBV7-8,TRBD2,TRBJ2-5,-,16,CASSLFVTSGRKTQYF,TGTGCCAGCAGCTTATTTGTGACTAGCGGGAGAAAGACCCAGTACTTC
TRBV7-9,TRBD2,TRBJ2-2,-,15,CASSLGLAGDGELFF,TGTGCCAGCAGCTTAGGACTAGCGGGGGACGGGGAGCTGTTTTTT
TRBV7-6,-,TRBJ2-5,-,13,CASSLKERETQYF,TGTGCCAGCAGCTTAAAGGAGCGGGAGACCCAGTACTTC
TRBV6-4,-,TRBJ1-2,-,16,CASAWTTGLTVYGYTF,TGTGCCAGCGCGTGGACCACAGGGCTCACAGTCTATGGCTACACCTTC
TRBV6-1,-,TRBJ1-2,-,12,CASGPWNYGYTF,TGTGCCAGCGGGCCATGGAACTATGGCTACACCTTC
TRBV4-1,-,TRBJ2-7,-,15,CASSQDPGTFLEQYF,TGCGCCAGCAGCCAAGACCCCGGGACTTTCCTCGAGCAGTACTTC
TRBV15,-,TRBJ2-3,few,14,CATSRDDWRELQYF,TGTGCCACCAGCAGAGATGACTGGAGGGAACTACAGTATTTT
TRBV6-1,TRBD1,TRBJ1-2,-,15,CASSAGTASSYGYTF,TGTGCCAGCAGCGCAGGGACAGCCAGTTCCTATGGCTACACCTTC
TRBV29-1,TRBD1,TRBJ1-2,-,14,CSATTGQGNYGYTF,TGCAGCGCCACGACCGGACAGGGGAATTATGGCTACACCTTC